A selection of T cell receptor beta chains follows, all from one sample in a study of OX40 agonist ivuxolimab in advanced cancers. Sequenced by immunoSEQ multiplex PCR; TCRdb stores in-frame clones only, minus some. The data show 100,000 or so clones, with approximately 90% seen just once and approximately 0.34% held by the top ten. The input for sequencing was CD4+ or CD8+ T cells sorted from blood, taken in a trial of the OX40 agonist ivuxolimab. The receptors derive from an adult with an advanced solid tumor such as melanoma, head and neck, liver or kidney cancer. The CDR3 runs from the conserved cysteine through the conserved F or W. The order of the fields is V gene, clone size, J gene, D gene, CDR3 protein, CDR3 DNA. The D gene is left open where the match is weak. Only some rows state a clone size, as once, few, many or a class for expanded clones.

TRBV11-2	.	TRBJ1-4	TRBD1	CASSPNRGRPNEKLFF	TGTGCCAGCAGCCCCAACAGGGGACGTCCTAATGAAAAACTGTTTTTT
TRBV7-2	.	TRBJ2-7	TRBD2	CASSLSGAYEQYF	TGTGCCAGCAGCCTTAGCGGGGCCTACGAGCAGTACTTC
TRBV19	.	TRBJ2-1	TRBD2	CASSGTSGVRTYNEQFF	TGTGCCAGTAGCGGGACTAGCGGGGTTAGGACCTACAATGAGCAGTTCTTC
TRBV6-1	.	TRBJ1-5	.	CASSEGRTTPQHF	TGTGCCAGCAGTGAAGGGCGGACAACTCCCCAGCATTTT
TRBV4-2	.	TRBJ2-2	.	CASSHAGTGELFF	TGTGCCAGCAGCCATGCTGGGACCGGGGAGCTGTTTTTT
TRBV28	.	TRBJ1-1	TRBD1	CASSRDRAGGLTAFF	TGTGCCAGCAGTCGAGACAGGGCTGGGGGACTGACAGCTTTCTTT
TRBV7-2	few	TRBJ2-7	TRBD2	CASSPLAGVSYEQYF	TGTGCCAGCAGCCCCCTAGCGGGAGTGTCTTACGAGCAGTACTTC
TRBV2	.	TRBJ2-5	TRBD2	CASSEGGGGGSQTQYF	TGTGCCAGCAGTGAAGGGGGGGGAGGCGGGAGTCAGACCCAGTACTTC
TRBV28	.	TRBJ2-3	.	CASSFTGTTLDTQYF	TGTGCCAGCAGTTTTACAGGGACCACACTAGATACGCAGTATTTT
TRBV5-5	.	TRBJ2-2	TRBD1	CASRSGTGFTGELFF	TGTGCCAGCAGATCAGGGACAGGGTTTACCGGGGAGCTGTTTTTT
TRBV15	.	TRBJ2-3	.	CATSPSGTDTQYF	TGTGCCACCAGCCCCAGCGGCACAGATACGCAGTATTTT
TRBV7-2	.	TRBJ2-3	.	CASSPRSRGDTQYF	TGTGCCAGCAGCCCCAGGTCCAGAGGAGATACGCAGTATTTT
TRBV11-3	.	TRBJ2-1	TRBD2	CASSRLAGSSEQFF	TGTGCCAGCAGCCGACTAGCGGGGAGTTCGGAGCAGTTCTTC
TRBV7-3	.	TRBJ2-1	.	CASSLPSSYNEQFF	TGTGCCAGCAGCTTACCTAGCTCCTACAATGAGCAGTTCTTC
TRBV4-2	.	TRBJ2-5	.	CASSQTNGVQETQYF	TGTGCCAGCAGCCAAACAAACGGGGTACAAGAGACCCAGTACTTC
TRBV19	.	TRBJ2-7	.	CASIDSYEQYF	TGTGCCAGTATCGACAGTTACGAGCAGTACTTC
TRBV7-2	.	TRBJ1-4	TRBD1	CASSPWTGSNEKLFF	TGTGCCAGCAGCCCTTGGACAGGGAGTAATGAAAAACTGTTTTTT
TRBV7-8	.	TRBJ1-4	.	CASSLAPSGIMEKLFF	TGTGCCAGCAGCTTAGCGCCTTCAGGAATAATGGAAAAACTGTTTTTT
TRBV7-2	.	TRBJ2-7	.	CASSRESSYEQYF	TGTGCCAGCAGCCGGGAGAGCTCCTACGAGCAGTACTTC
TRBV6-5	.	TRBJ2-5	TRBD2	CASSHTSEETQYF	TGTGCCAGCAGTCACACTAGCGAAGAGACCCAGTACTTC
TRBV7-2	.	TRBJ2-7	.	CASSLTKGTSYEQYF	TGTGCCAGCAGCTTAACAAAAGGGACGTCCTACGAGCAGTACTTC
TRBV6-5	once	TRBJ2-5	.	CASKPGTRFQETQYF	TGTGCCAGCAAACCCGGGACACGCTTTCAAGAGACCCAGTACTTC
TRBV19	.	TRBJ1-2	.	CASNDYYGYTF	TGTGCCAGTAATGACTACTATGGCTACACCTTC
TRBV29-1	.	TRBJ2-5	.	CSVVGYQETQYF	TGCAGCGTTGTAGGGTACCAAGAGACCCAGTACTTC
TRBV12-5	once	TRBJ2-1	TRBD2	CASGLRTSGPYNEQFF	TGTGCTAGTGGTTTGAGGACTAGCGGCCCCTACAATGAGCAGTTCTTC
TRBV6-5	.	TRBJ2-2	.	CASSPYITTGELFF	TGTGCCAGCAGTCCCTATATCACAACCGGGGAGCTGTTTTTT
TRBV5-6	.	TRBJ2-5	.	CASSLGLYQETQYF	TGTGCCAGCAGCTTGGGGCTGTACCAAGAGACCCAGTACTTC
TRBV29-1	.	TRBJ2-1	.	CSVGKNPLSSNEQFF	TGCAGCGTTGGTAAGAATCCCCTGAGTAGCAATGAGCAGTTCTTC
TRBV5-1	.	TRBJ2-2	.	CASSFIRGDTGELFF	TGCGCCAGCAGCTTCATCAGGGGGGACACCGGGGAGCTGTTTTTT
TRBV4-2	.	TRBJ2-3	.	CASSQDPAGTISTDTQYF	TGTGCCAGCAGCCAAGATCCGGCCGGGACAATTAGCACAGATACGCAGTATTTT
TRBV27	.	TRBJ2-6	.	CASSSLGLGGSGANVLTF	TGTGCCAGCAGTTCACTCGGCCTGGGCGGCTCTGGGGCCAACGTCCTGACTTTC
TRBV5-4	.	TRBJ2-5	TRBD2	CASSFASGVQETQYF	TGTGCCAGCAGCTTCGCTAGCGGGGTCCAAGAGACCCAGTACTTC
TRBV14	few	TRBJ2-5	.	CASSQDPWTSRRQETQYF	TGTGCCAGCAGCCAAGATCCCTGGACAAGCCGAAGACAAGAGACCCAGTACTTC
TRBV7-8	.	TRBJ1-5	.	CASSVNAGRSNQPQHF	TGTGCCAGCAGCGTTAACGCGGGGAGGAGCAATCAGCCCCAGCATTTT
TRBV7-3	once	TRBJ2-1	.	CASSLRQENEQFF	TGTGCCAGCAGCCTCAGACAGGAGAATGAGCAGTTCTTC
TRBV11-2	.	TRBJ2-7	.	CASSLGRGFEQYF	TGTGCCAGCAGCTTAGGACGGGGGTTCGAGCAGTACTTC
TRBV7-8	.	TRBJ1-2	.	CASSLYRGDYGYTF	TGTGCCAGCAGCTTATATAGGGGGGACTATGGCTACACCTTC
TRBV15	.	TRBJ2-7	.	CATSRAGEEQYF	TGTGCCACCAGCAGAGCGGGTGAGGAGCAGTACTTC
TRBV6-6	once	TRBJ2-7	TRBD2	CATAWGTTSYEQYF	TGTGCCACCGCTTGGGGGACTACATCCTACGAGCAGTACTTC
TRBV11-3	.	TRBJ2-1	TRBD2	CASSSLAGGLDNEQFF	TGTGCCAGCAGCTCCCTAGCGGGAGGGCTCGACAATGAGCAGTTCTTC
TRBV9	.	TRBJ2-2	TRBD2	CASSVRLAGTGELFF	TGTGCCAGCAGCGTAAGATTAGCGGGAACCGGGGAGCTGTTTTTT
TRBV9	.	TRBJ2-1	.	CASSPIGGLYRNEQFF	TGTGCCAGCAGCCCAATTGGGGGCCTCTACAGGAATGAGCAGTTCTTC
TRBV6-5	.	TRBJ2-5	.	CASRATGLVTQYF	TGTGCCAGCAGGGCAACAGGGCTGGTGACCCAGTACTTC